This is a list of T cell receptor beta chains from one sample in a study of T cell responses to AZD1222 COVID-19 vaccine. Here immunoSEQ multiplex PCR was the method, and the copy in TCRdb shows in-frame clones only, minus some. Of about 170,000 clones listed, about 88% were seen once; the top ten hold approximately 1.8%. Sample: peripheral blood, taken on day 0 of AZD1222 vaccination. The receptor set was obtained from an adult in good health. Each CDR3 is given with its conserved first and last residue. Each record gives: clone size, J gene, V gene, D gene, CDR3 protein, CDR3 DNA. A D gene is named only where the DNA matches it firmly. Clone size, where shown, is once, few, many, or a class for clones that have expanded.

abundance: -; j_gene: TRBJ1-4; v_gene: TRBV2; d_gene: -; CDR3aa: CASRTYNEKLFF; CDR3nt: TGTGCCAGCAGGACCTATAATGAAAAACTGTTTTTT
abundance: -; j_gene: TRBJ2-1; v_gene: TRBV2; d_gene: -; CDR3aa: CASRRDLSNEQFF; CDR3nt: TGTGCCAGCAGGCGGGACCTTTCCAATGAGCAGTTCTTC
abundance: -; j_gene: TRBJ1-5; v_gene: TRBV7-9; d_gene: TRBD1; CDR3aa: CASSLAQGGQGSNQPQHF; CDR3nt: TGTGCCAGCAGCTTAGCCCAGGGTGGACAGGGGAGTAATCAGCCCCAGCATTTT
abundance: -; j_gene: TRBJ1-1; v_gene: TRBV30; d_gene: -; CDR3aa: CAWRKGGNTEAFF; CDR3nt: TGTGCCTGGAGGAAAGGGGGGAACACTGAAGCTTTCTTT
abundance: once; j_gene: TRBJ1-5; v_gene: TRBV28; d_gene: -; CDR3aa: CASSLRPVYQPQHF; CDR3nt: TGTGCCAGCAGTTTGAGGCCTGTTTATCAGCCCCAGCATTTT
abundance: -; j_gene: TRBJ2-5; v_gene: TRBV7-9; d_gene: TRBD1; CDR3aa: CASRHGQGLKETQYF; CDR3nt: TGTGCCAGCAGACATGGACAGGGGCTAAAAGAGACCCAGTACTTC
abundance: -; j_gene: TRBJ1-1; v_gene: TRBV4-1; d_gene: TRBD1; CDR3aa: CASSLRQGAPEAFF; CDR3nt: TGCGCCAGCAGCCTCAGACAGGGGGCTCCTGAAGCTTTCTTT
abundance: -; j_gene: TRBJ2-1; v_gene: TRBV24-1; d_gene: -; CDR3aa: CATAPRRGRLGSYNEQFF; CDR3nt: TGTGCCACCGCCCCCCGGCGGGGTCGGTTGGGCTCCTACAATGAGCAGTTCTTC
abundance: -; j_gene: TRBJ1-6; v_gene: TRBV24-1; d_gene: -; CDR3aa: CATSEGHRNSPLHF; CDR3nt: TGTGCCACCAGTGAGGGACATCGTAATTCACCCCTCCACTTT
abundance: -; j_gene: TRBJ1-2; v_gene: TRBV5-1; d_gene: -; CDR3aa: CASSPATAFYGYTF; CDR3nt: TGCGCCAGCAGCCCCGCTACGGCTTTCTATGGCTACACCTTC
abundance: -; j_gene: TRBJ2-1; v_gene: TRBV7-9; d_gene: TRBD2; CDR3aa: CASSSSGRALNEQFF; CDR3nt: TGTGCCAGCAGCTCTAGCGGGAGGGCCCTCAATGAGCAGTTCTTC
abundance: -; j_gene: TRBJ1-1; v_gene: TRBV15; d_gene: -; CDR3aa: CATSRLENWKVANTEAFF; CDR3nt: TGTGCCACCAGCAGGCTAGAGAATTGGAAGGTAGCGAACACTGAAGCTTTCTTT
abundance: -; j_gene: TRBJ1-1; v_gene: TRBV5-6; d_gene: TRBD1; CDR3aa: CASSLGDRGLYTEAFF; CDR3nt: TGTGCCAGCAGCTTGGGGGACAGGGGTTTGTACACTGAAGCTTTCTTT
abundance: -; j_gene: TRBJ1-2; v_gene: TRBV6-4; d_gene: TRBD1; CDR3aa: CASSDGGDSLLWGYGYTF; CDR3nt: TGTGCCAGCAGTGACGGGGGGGACAGTCTCCTCTGGGGCTATGGCTACACCTTC
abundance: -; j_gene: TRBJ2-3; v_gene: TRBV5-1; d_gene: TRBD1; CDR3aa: CASSLVGQGAGTDTQYF; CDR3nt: TGCGCCAGCAGCTTGGTGGGACAGGGGGCCGGCACAGATACGCAGTATTTT
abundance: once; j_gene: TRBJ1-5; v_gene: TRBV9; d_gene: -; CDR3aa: CASSESPNQPQHF; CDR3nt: TGTGCCAGCAGCGAGAGCCCCAATCAGCCCCAGCATTTT
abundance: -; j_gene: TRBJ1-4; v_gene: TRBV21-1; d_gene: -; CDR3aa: CASSKGPFATNEKLFF; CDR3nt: TGTGCCAGCAGCAAAGGACCCTTTGCAACTAATGAAAAACTGTTTTTT
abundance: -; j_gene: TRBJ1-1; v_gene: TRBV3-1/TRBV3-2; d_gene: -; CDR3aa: CASSAHLANTEAFF; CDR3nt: TGTGCCAGCAGCGCCCATTTGGCGAACACTGAAGCTTTCTTT
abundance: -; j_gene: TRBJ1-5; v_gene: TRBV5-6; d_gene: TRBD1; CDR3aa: CASSLGQGRSNQPQHF; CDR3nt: TGTGCCAGCAGCCTGGGACAGGGTCGGAGCAATCAGCCCCAGCATTTT
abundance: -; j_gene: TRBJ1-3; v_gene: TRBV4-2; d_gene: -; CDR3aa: CASSQDAGHQGEGNTIYF; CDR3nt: TGTGCCAGCAGCCAAGATGCGGGACACCAAGGAGAGGGAAACACCATATATTTT
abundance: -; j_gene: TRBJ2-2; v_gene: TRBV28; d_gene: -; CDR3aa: CASGKNTGELFF; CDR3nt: TGTGCCAGCGGGAAGAACACCGGGGAGCTGTTTTTT
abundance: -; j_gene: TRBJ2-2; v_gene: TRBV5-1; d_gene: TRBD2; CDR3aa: CATREGLANTGELFF; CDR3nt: TGCGCCACGCGGGAGGGCCTAGCGAACACCGGGGAGCTGTTTTTT
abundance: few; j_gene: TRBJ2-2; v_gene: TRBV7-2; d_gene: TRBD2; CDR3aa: CASSFGLAGGYTGELFF; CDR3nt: TGTGCCAGCAGCTTTGGACTAGCGGGAGGTTACACCGGGGAGCTGTTTTTT
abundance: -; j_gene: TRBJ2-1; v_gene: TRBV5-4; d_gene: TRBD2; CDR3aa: CASSRTSGPPNEQFF; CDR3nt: TGTGCCAGCAGCCGGACTAGCGGTCCACCCAATGAGCAGTTCTTC
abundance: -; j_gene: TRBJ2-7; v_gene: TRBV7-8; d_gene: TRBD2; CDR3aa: CASSLAAGVGYEQYF; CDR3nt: TGTGCCAGCAGCTTAGCGGCGGGAGTGGGCTACGAGCAGTACTTC
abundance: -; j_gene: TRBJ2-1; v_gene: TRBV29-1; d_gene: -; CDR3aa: CSGLQGGERSSYNEQFF; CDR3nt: TGCAGCGGCCTACAGGGGGGGGAGCGGAGCTCCTACAATGAGCAGTTCTTC
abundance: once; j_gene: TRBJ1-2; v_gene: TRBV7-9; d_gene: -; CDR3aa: CASSTGFAGYTF; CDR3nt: TGTGCCAGCAGTACAGGGTTTGCGGGCTACACCTTC
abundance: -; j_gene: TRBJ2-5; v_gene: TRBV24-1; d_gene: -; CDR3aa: CATSDFGGERLRETQYF; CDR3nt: TGTGCCACCAGTGATTTTGGAGGGGAGCGGCTGAGGGAGACCCAGTACTTC
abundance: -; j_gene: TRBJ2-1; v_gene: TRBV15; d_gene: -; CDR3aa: CATSRAPGTTYNEQFF; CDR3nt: TGTGCCACCAGCAGAGCCCCCGGGACAACTTACAATGAGCAGTTCTTC
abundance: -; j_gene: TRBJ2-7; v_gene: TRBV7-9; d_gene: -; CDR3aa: CASSPEGYEQYF; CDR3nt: TGTGCCAGCAGCCCTGAGGGCTACGAGCAGTACTTC
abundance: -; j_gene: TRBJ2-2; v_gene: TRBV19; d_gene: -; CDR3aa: CASSLGANTGELFF; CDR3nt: TGTGCCAGTAGTTTGGGGGCGAACACCGGGGAGCTGTTTTTT
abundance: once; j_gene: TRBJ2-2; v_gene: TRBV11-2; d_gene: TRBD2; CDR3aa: CASSPPPGLAGELFF; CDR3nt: TGTGCCAGCAGCCCCCCCCCGGGACTAGCCGGGGAGCTGTTTTTT
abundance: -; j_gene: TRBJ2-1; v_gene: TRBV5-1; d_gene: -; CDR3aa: CASSPYGNEQFF; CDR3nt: TGCGCCAGCAGCCCATATGGGAATGAGCAGTTCTTC
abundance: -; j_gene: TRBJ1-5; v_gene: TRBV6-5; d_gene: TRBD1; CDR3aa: CASSLTGNNQPQHF; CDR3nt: TGTGCCAGCAGCCTGACAGGGAACAATCAGCCCCAGCATTTT
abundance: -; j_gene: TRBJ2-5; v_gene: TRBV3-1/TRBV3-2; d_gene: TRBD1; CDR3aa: CASSQPRQGFGETQYF; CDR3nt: TGTGCCAGCAGCCAACCGCGACAGGGGTTTGGAGAGACCCAGTACTTC
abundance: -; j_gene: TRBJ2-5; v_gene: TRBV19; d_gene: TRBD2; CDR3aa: CASSPPGLAGEETQYF; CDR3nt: TGTGCCAGTAGTCCTCCGGGACTAGCGGGAGAGGAGACCCAGTACTTC
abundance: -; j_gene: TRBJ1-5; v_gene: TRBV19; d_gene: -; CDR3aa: CASSIPPNRRGAYNQPQHF; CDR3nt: TGTGCCAGTAGTATCCCTCCCAATCGACGAGGGGCCTACAATCAGCCCCAGCATTTT
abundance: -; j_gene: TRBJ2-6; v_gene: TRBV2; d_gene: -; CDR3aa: CASSDPGARGANVLTF; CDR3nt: TGTGCCAGCAGTGATCCTGGGGCGCGGGGGGCCAACGTCCTGACTTTC
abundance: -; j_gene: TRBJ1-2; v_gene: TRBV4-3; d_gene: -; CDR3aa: CASSHTYNTLDGYTF; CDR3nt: TGCGCCAGCAGCCATACTTACAACACGCTGGATGGCTACACCTTC
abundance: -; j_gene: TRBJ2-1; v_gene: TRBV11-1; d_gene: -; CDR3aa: CASSLGAGRYEQFF; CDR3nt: TGTGCCAGCAGCTTAGGGGCGGGGAGGTATGAGCAGTTCTTC
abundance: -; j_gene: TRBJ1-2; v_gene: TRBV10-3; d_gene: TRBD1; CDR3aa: CAISQQGDYGYTF; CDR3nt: TGTGCCATCAGTCAACAGGGGGACTATGGCTACACCTTC
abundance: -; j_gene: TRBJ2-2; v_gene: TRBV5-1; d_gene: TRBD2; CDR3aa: CASSSGLAGGIAAGELFF; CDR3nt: TGCGCCAGCAGCTCGGGACTAGCGGGGGGAATAGCCGCCGGGGAGCTGTTTTTT
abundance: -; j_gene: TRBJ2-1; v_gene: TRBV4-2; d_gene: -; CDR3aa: CASSLFRGQTYNEQFF; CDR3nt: TGTGCCAGCAGCCTCTTCAGGGGTCAGACCTACAATGAGCAGTTCTTC
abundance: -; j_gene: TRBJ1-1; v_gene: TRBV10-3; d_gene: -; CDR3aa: CAISELRGLNTEAFF; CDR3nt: TGTGCCATCAGTGAGTTAAGGGGCTTGAACACTGAAGCTTTCTTT
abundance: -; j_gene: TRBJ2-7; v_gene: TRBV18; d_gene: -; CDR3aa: CASSQKQGYEQYF; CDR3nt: TGTGCCAGCTCCCAAAAGCAGGGCTACGAGCAGTACTTC
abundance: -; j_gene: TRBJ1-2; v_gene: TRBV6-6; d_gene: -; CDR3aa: CASWTANYGYTF; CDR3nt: TGTGCCAGTTGGACAGCAAACTATGGCTACACCTTC
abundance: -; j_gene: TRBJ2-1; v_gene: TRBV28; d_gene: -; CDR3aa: CASSFREQFF; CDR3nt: TGTGCCAGCAGTTTCAGGGAGCAGTTCTTC
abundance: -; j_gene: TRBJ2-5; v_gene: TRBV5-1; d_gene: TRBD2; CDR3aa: CASSLSSGSGETQYF; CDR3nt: TGCGCCAGCAGCTTGTCTAGCGGGAGTGGAGAGACCCAGTACTTC
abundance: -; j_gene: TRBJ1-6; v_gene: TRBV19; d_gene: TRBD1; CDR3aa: CASSWDRRNSPLHF; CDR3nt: TGTGCCAGTAGTTGGGACAGGAGAAATTCACCCCTCCACTTT
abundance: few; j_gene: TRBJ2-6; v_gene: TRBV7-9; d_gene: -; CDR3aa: CAVQGHWSGANVLTF; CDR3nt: TGTGCCGTTCAAGGGCACTGGTCTGGGGCCAACGTCCTGACTTTC
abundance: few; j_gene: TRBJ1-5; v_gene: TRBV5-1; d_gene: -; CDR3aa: CASSGGVGNQPQHF; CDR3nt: TGCGCCAGCAGCGGCGGGGTAGGCAATCAGCCCCAGCATTTT
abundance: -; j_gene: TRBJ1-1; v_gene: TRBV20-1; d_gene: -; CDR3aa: CSAPDNTEAFF; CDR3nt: TGCAGTGCTCCGGATAACACTGAAGCTTTCTTT
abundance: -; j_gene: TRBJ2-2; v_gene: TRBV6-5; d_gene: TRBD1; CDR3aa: CASTDRTNTGELFF; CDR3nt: TGTGCCAGCACGGACAGGACGAACACCGGGGAGCTGTTTTTT